One sample yielded the 16 T cell receptor beta chains listed below, sequenced in a study of shared clonotypes between healthy human individuals. Clones were read by immunoSEQ multiplex PCR, and TCRdb kept only the in-frame ones, dropping some. The sample carries over 700,000 clones, 72% recorded once. The sample was memory CD4+ T cells sorted from blood. The subset was: CD45RA-negative fraction. These receptor sequences come from a woman aged 25 to 45 in good health.

This clone has more than one count but fewer than ten. The CDR3 DNA reads TGTGCCAGCAGTGGCGGGACTCACCAAGAGACCCAGTACTTC. Translating it yields CASSGGTHQETQYF. J is TRBJ2-5 and V is TRBV25-1, with D possibly being TRBD2 (6 bases). This CDR3 spans 14 amino acids. The germline gives CDR1 MGHDK, CDR2 SYGVNS. V lost 4 bases to trimming and J lost 0 bases, with 9 bases between them.

This clone was detected only a few times. This chain connects TRBV28 to TRBJ2-2, with 7 bases matching TRBD2. This CDR3 is 15 amino acids long. Germline CDR1 is MDHEN and CDR2 is SYDVKM. Losses at the gene ends were 5 bases for V and 5 bases for J; bases not matched to a gene: 8. The CDR3 region is CASSPWGGRTGELFF. CDR3 sequence (DNA): TGTGCCAGCAGTCCATGGGGCGGGAGAACCGGGGAGCTGTTTTTT.

The chain recombines TRBV11-2 with TRBJ1-1; tentative D call: TRBD1 (5 bases). The V end was cut by 5 bases, the J end by 5 bases, with 18 bases between. This CDR3 has 15 amino acids. Germline V gene lookup returns CDR1 SGHAT and CDR2 FQNNGV. The CDR3 coding sequence is TGTGCCAGCAGCCCGACGAGGGCCGGGGGGACTGAAGCTTTCTTT. Encoded protein: CASSPTRAGGTEAFF.

The chain employs TRBV18 and TRBJ1-1; the D gene is possibly TRBD1 (5 bases). V was shortened by 2 bases and J by 1 base, with 11 bases between the two germline ends. This CDR3 has 15 amino acids. Germline V gives CDR1 KGHSH, CDR2 LQKENI. This CDR3 is CASSPGAGSNTEAFF. In DNA form, the CDR3 reads TGTGCCAGCTCACCAGGGGCGGGCTCGAACACTGAAGCTTTCTTT.

This clone occurred a few times. The CDR3 DNA follows: TGTGCCAGCAGTGAGCGGGGACATCGTGAGACCCAGTACTTC. Its translation: CASSERGHRETQYF. This chain joins TRBV2 and TRBJ2-5; the D call may be TRBD1 or TRBD2 (6 bases each). V was pared by 3 bases and J by 5 bases, with 13 bases between. CDR3 length: 14 residues. CDR1 is SNHLY, CDR2 FYNNEI, per germline.

Details on this clone: Other DNA sequences in the sample encode the same CDR3. This chain joins TRBV2 and TRBJ2-2; D remains ambiguous. The V end was cut by 3 bases, the J end by 3 bases, with 8 bases between. The CDR3 consists of 14 residues. The V gene's germline CDR1 is SNHLY and CDR2 FYNNEI. The CDR3 reads CASSEGSYTGELFF. The DNA for the CDR3 is TGTGCCAGCAGTGAGGGCAGCTACACCGGGGAGCTGTTTTTT.

On this clone itself: The same CDR3 also results from other DNA sequences found in this sample. V and J are TRBV18 and TRBJ2-3; D gene uncertain. The V and J ends lost 6 bases and 0 bases respectively, with 7 bases between them. Germline V CDR1 and CDR2: KGHSH, LQKENI. This CDR3 is built from 13 residues. The chain's CDR3 is CASSRSSTDTQYF. The CDR3 DNA reads as TGTGCCAGCTCCCGTTCGAGCACAGATACGCAGTATTTT.

The V gene is TRBV15, the J gene TRBJ2-3; 9 bases match TRBD1. The J segment lost 4 bases and the V segment lost 6 bases, leaving 11 bases of the junction unmatched. CDR1 is LNHNV and CDR2 is YYDKDF in the germline V gene (reference sequence). The CDR3 is 16 residues long. The DNA for the CDR3 is TGTGCCACCAGATACATCCGGGACAGGGACGCAGATACGCAGTATTTT. Its protein is CATRYIRDRDADTQYF.

V gene TRBV28 combines with J gene TRBJ1-2; 10 nucleotides agree with TRBD1. CDR3 length: 15 residues. CDR1 is MDHEN and CDR2 is SYDVKM in the germline V gene. The ends lost 4 bases at V and 7 bases at J; junction bases unmatched: 9. The CDR3 protein is CASSSSGTGDRGYTF. DNA for the CDR3: TGTGCCAGCAGTTCTTCCGGGACAGGGGATCGTGGCTACACCTTC.

On this clone: The sample holds other DNA sequences that translate to the same CDR3. This chain links TRBV27 with TRBJ2-5; TRBD2 agrees at 12 bases. The germline CDR1 and CDR2 sequences are MNHEY and SMNVEV (reference sequence). Trimming removed 0 bases from V and 0 bases from J; junction bases left unmatched: 2. The CDR3 extends over 17 amino acids. This CDR3 reads CASSLSGLAGYQETQYF. The CDR3 region has the DNA TGTGCCAGCAGTTTATCTGGACTAGCGGGATACCAAGAGACCCAGTACTTC.

The genes are TRBV19 and TRBJ2-3, with D perhaps TRBD1 (5 bases). The germline V gene has CDR1 LNHDA and CDR2 SQIVND (reference sequence). This CDR3 region has 12 residues. Trimming removed 8 bases at V and 5 bases at J, with 11 bases between. The CDR3 nucleotides read TGTGCCAGTGGGAACAGGAGAGATACGCAGTATTTT. As protein: CASGNRRDTQYF.

This clone was seen a handful of times. Other DNA sequences in the sample encode the same CDR3. The rearrangement uses TRBV19 and TRBJ1-5, with unresolved D. V was cut by 3 bases and J by 4 bases, with 10 bases left in between. CDR3 size: 14 residues. Germline V gene data show CDR1 as LNHDA and CDR2 as SQIVND (reference sequence). The DNA of the CDR3 is TGTGCCAGTAGTATCTACAGCCGGAATCAGCCCCAGCATTTT. Translating gives CASSIYSRNQPQHF.

V usage is TRBV27 and J usage is TRBJ2-1; D is unresolved. The V gene lost 5 bases and the J gene lost 9 bases, with 17 bases spanning the gap. Germline V CDR1 and CDR2: MNHEY, SMNVEV (reference sequence). The CDR3 length is 14 residues. CDR3 sequence: CASSTPAGRSEQFF. The DNA for the CDR3 is TGTGCCAGCAGTACCCCAGCTGGTAGGAGTGAGCAGTTCTTC.

This clone was seen a single time. The chain employs TRBV5-1 and TRBJ1-2; 7 nucleotides agree with TRBD1. Germline lookup yields CDR1 SGHRS and CDR2 YFSETQ. CDR3 length equals 14 residues. The V and J ends lost 2 bases and 4 bases, in that order; junction bases with no gene match: 5. In DNA, the CDR3 is TGCGCCAGCAGCTTTGGGGACAGATCCTATGGCTACACCTTC. Encoded protein: CASSFGDRSYGYTF.

The chain joins TRBV5-5 to TRBJ2-5; no clear D. This CDR3 has 13 amino acids. The V gene lost 4 bases and the J gene lost 1 base, with 8 bases spanning the gap. The germline CDR1 and CDR2 sequences are SGHKS and YYEKEE (reference sequence). The CDR3 nucleotides read TGTGCCAGCAGCCGTCAGACCCAAGAGACCCAGTACTTC. Protein product: CASSRQTQETQYF.

This clone was seen a single time. This chain connects TRBV6-6 to TRBJ2-5; a weak D match, TRBD2 (6 bases). V lost 5 bases and J lost 4, with 11 bases in between. Germline-derived CDR1 and CDR2 are MNHNY and SVGAGI (reference sequence). CDR3 size: 13 residues. DNA for the CDR3: TGTGCCAGCAGTCTGACTAGGGGAGAGACCCAGTACTTC. Translation gives CASSLTRGETQYF.